This T cell receptor (beta chain) emerged from a study of blood T cells in healthy people across ages. The germline gives CDR1 LNHNV, CDR2 YYDKDF (reference sequence). The CDR3 is made up of 15 amino acids. Regarding this clonotype: A read error may produce the germline difference seen at one junction end.

Using a J-beta primer mix together with a sample-barcoded 5' primer, a second PCR was run for roughly 6 to 12 cycles. Every single cDNA molecule received a tag from a template-switch adaptor with 12 random nucleotides. Via MiXCR, TCRdb re-called the 5' RACE reads, giving one row per CDR3 protein. Of over 1,300,000 distinct CDR3 sequences in the sample, around 59% were seen once. The authors isolated at least 6.5 million PBMCs per sample. The sequence was collected from a man between 18 and 29 years old in good health. This chain links TRBV15 with TRBJ2-4, with D perhaps matching TRBD2 (5 bases). The sequenced material came from blood. DNA of the CDR3: TGTGCCACCAGCGGAGATTTGGGGAGTCAAAACATTCAGTACTTC. Amino acids: CATSGDLGSQNIQYF.